This TCR beta chain was obtained from a study of blood T cell repertoires in COVID-19. The wider study: There were acute and convalescent COVID-19 samples, and they came from the United States, Italy and Spain. Nucleic acid was either cDNA or gDNA, and it came from T cells, B-cell-depleted T cells, or PBMCs.

Followed over time, Seattle patients had been enrolled while infection was active. Original methodology: Nucleated cell number was recorded as an estimate derived from reference gene primer amplification. The data were produced by immunoSEQ multiplex PCR, yet TCRdb's version contains in-frame clones alone and is incomplete. That table furnishes V, J and clone size, whereas the DNA furnished D and trimming. The sample has 70,000 to 90,000 clones; approximately 85% are singletons. The CDR3 totals 17 residues. Germline loops: CDR1 KGHSH, CDR2 LQKENI. V shed 4 bases, J shed 4 bases, and the junction held 11 bases outside the gene matches.

The chain recombines TRBV18 with TRBJ2-3; 10 bases are a match to TRBD1. The sequenced sample consisted of peripheral blood. The sequence was obtained from a man aged 45-60 years with COVID-19, enrolled during active disease. CDR3 region: CASSLRQGAIPPDTQYF. The CDR3 DNA sequence: TGTGCCAGCTCACTGCGACAGGGGGCTATTCCTCCAGATACGCAGTATTTT. The variable domain in full, with the rest retrieved from reference TRBV18 and TRBJ2-3, is NAGVMQNPRHLVRRRGQEARLRCSPMKGHSHVYWYRQLPEEGLKFMVYLQKENIIDESGMPKERFSAEFPKEGPSILRIQQVVRGDSAAYFCASSLRQGAIPPDTQYFGPGTRLTVL.